This TCR beta chain was retrieved from a study of blood T cell repertoires in COVID-19. V was pared by 0 bases and J by 9 bases, with 4 bases of the junction left unmatched. The CDR3 has 15 residues. The germline V gene encodes CDR1 SGDLS and CDR2 YYNGEE. Repertoires were generated with immunoSEQ multiplex PCR, while TCRdb's copy carries only in-frame clones and drops some. The data hold roughly 100,000 clones, with 85% to 90% observed a single time. Sequenced sample: peripheral blood. This chain joins TRBV9 and TRBJ1-6; 9 bases line up with TRBD1. The clonotype originates from a human donor in a cohort sampled during active COVID-19. Here the CDR3 DNA reads TGTGCCAGCAGCGTAGAGGGACAGGGTGGTTCACCCCTCCACTTT. Its translation is CASSVEGQGGSPLHF.